The TCR beta chain described here comes from a study of CD8+ T cells in alopecia areata. RNA was extracted and reverse transcribed into cDNA as the sequencing template. Clones were read by immunoSEQ multiplex PCR, and TCRdb kept only the in-frame ones, dropping some. The sample includes some 170,000 clones, over 50% of them seen just once. Study-wide results and caveats: It was less clear whether patients shared TCRs than it was in mice, possibly because of HLA.

Those with alopecia areata gave lesional scalp punch biopsies and peripheral blood. After removal of 6 bases from V and 8 bases from J, the junction contained 9 bases not matched to a gene. The CDR3 has 15 amino acids. Germline-derived CDR1 and CDR2 are SEHNR and FQNEAQ (reference sequence). Concerning this clone: Its antigen is unknown.

The chain uses TRBV7-9 and TRBJ1-6; TRBD1 matches at 8 bases. The sequencing here drew on CD4+ T cells sorted from blood, taken at week 0. This clonotype was sampled from a human donor with alopecia areata. The DNA for the CDR3 is TGTGCCAGCAGGCCCTCGGACAGGGACTATTCACCCCTCCACTTT. This codes for CASRPSDRDYSPLHF.